The clone carrying this TCR beta chain was recorded many times. The source of the sample is a study of human T cells and chemical hapten exposure. Study summary: Variability of per-sample TCR yields stemmed mainly from small differences in pooled library volume.

TCRdb used MiXCR to reprocess the RACE reads, holding one entry per CDR3 protein. The sample comprises approximately 28,000 distinct CDR3 sequences, 8% to 9.5% of which are singletons, and around 7% rests with the top ten. This CDR3 has 17 amino acids. The time point: patch test 2, 6 weeks after DPC sensitization. Treatment reported: therapeutic diphenylcyclopropenone sensitization with weekly scalp DPC. The sequencing used whole blood, collected in connection with sensitization to the hapten diphenylcyclopropenone (DPC). V is TRBV21-1 and J is TRBJ1-5. TRBV21-1 is reported as a pseudogene. The TCR sequence derives from a man aged 30 to 45 with alopecia areata. Some clones in this sample may be carry-over from other donors' samples. In DNA, the CDR3 is TGTGCCAGCAGCCCCCGCCCGGGGAGGGAATTTAATCAGCCCCAGCATTTT. As protein: CASSPRPGREFNQPQHF.